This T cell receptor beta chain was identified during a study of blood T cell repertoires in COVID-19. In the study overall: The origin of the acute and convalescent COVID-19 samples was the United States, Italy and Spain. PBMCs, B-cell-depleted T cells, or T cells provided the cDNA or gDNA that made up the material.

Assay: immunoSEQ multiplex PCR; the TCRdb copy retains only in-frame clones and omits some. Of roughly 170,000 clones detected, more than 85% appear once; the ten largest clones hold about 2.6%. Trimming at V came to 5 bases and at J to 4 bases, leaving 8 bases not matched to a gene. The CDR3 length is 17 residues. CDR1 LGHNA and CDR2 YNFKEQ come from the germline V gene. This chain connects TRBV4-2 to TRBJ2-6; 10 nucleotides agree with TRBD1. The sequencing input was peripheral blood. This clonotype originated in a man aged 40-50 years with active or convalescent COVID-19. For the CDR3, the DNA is TGTGCCAGCAGCGGACCGGGACAGGGGTCCGGGGCCAACGTCCTGACTTTC. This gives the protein CASSGPGQGSGANVLTF.